These T cell receptor beta chains were read from a single sample in a study of blood T cell repertoires in COVID-19. TCRdb keeps only in-frame clones here, not all; method: immunoSEQ multiplex PCR. The sample comprises approximately 210,000 clones, about 89% of which are singletons, and about 5% rests with the top ten. The sequencing input was peripheral blood. The receptors derive from a middle-aged woman with acute or convalescent COVID-19. The CDR3 runs from the conserved cysteine through the conserved F or W. D genes are given only for firm matches. Clone size is not always given. Where it is, it says once, few, many or a class for expanded clones.

cdr3_length,v_call,d_call,j_call,clone_size,cdr3_aa,cdr3_nt
14,TRBV5-1,TRBD1,TRBJ1-1,once,CASSLTGGITEAFF,TGCGCCAGCAGCTTGACAGGGGGGATCACTGAAGCTTTCTTT
13,TRBV2,NA,TRBJ2-1,NA,CASLFLQGYEQFF,TGTGCCAGCCTTTTCTTACAGGGCTATGAGCAGTTCTTC
17,TRBV7-6,TRBD1,TRBJ2-2,NA,CASSLRPGTANTGELFF,TGTGCCAGCAGCTTAAGGCCCGGGACAGCGAACACCGGGGAGCTGTTTTTT
16,TRBV9,TRBD1,TRBJ1-2,NA,CASSVRTGAPNYGYTF,TGTGCCAGCAGCGTAAGGACAGGGGCCCCTAACTATGGCTACACCTTC
15,TRBV6-5,NA,TRBJ1-1,NA,CASSPPGLMNTEAFF,TGTGCCAGCAGTCCTCCGGGTCTCATGAACACTGAAGCTTTCTTT
18,TRBV28,TRBD1,TRBJ1-3,few,CASSNGGTGGLGGNTIYF,TGTGCCAGCAGTAATGGGGGGACAGGGGGCCTAGGAGGAAACACCATATATTTT
14,TRBV3-1/TRBV3-2,NA,TRBJ2-3,NA,CASSPVDFRDTQYF,TGTGCCAGCAGCCCTGTTGACTTCCGGGATACGCAGTATTTT
13,TRBV19,NA,TRBJ1-2,NA,CASSPSASYGYTF,TGTGCCAGTAGTCCAAGCGCTTCCTATGGCTACACCTTC
14,TRBV11-3,NA,TRBJ2-3,NA,CASSLASSTDTQYF,TGTGCCAGCAGCTTAGCCTCCAGCACAGATACGCAGTATTTT
11,TRBV5-1,NA,TRBJ1-2,NA,CASSFGGGYTF,TGCGCCAGCAGCTTCGGGGGTGGCTACACCTTC
14,TRBV5-6,NA,TRBJ1-1,NA,CASSFLGFAREAFF,TGTGCCAGCAGCTTTTTAGGGTTCGCTCGGGAGGCTTTCTTT
18,TRBV27,NA,TRBJ1-6,NA,CASSSRFSKRSYNSPLHF,TGTGCCAGCAGTTCAAGGTTCTCCAAGCGGTCATATAATTCACCCCTCCACTTT
13,TRBV7-9,TRBD1,TRBJ1-1,NA,CASSRGTGIKAFF,TGTGCCAGCAGCAGGGGGACAGGGATAAAAGCTTTCTTT
16,TRBV7-6,NA,TRBJ1-1,NA,CASSLKQVGNSAEAFF,TGTGCCAGCAGCTTAAAACAGGTTGGGAACAGCGCTGAAGCTTTCTTT
14,TRBV6-5,NA,TRBJ1-2,few,CASSPAQGSHGYTF,TGTGCCAGCTCCCCGGCACAGGGTTCGCATGGCTACACCTTC
15,TRBV5-8,NA,TRBJ2-5,NA,CASSLSGSPAETQYF,TGTGCCAGCAGCCTGTCGGGATCCCCGGCGGAGACCCAGTACTTC
14,TRBV5-1,TRBD1,TRBJ1-1,NA,CASSPSPDRTEAFF,TGCGCCAGCAGCCCTAGCCCGGACAGGACTGAAGCTTTCTTT
16,TRBV20-1,NA,TRBJ1-3,NA,CSASWGGGVYGNTIYF,TGCAGTGCTAGTTGGGGTGGAGGGGTCTATGGAAACACCATATATTTT
16,TRBV7-8,TRBD1,TRBJ2-3,NA,CASSSRGQGGSDTQYF,TGTGCCAGCAGCTCCCGGGGACAGGGCGGGTCAGATACGCAGTATTTT
15,TRBV15,TRBD1,TRBJ1-1,NA,CATSRVTGLFTEAFF,TGTGCCACCAGCAGAGTGACAGGGCTTTTCACTGAAGCTTTCTTT
12,TRBV6-5,NA,TRBJ1-1,NA,CASSRGGTEAFF,TGTGCCAGCAGTCGAGGGGGCACTGAAGCTTTCTTT
13,TRBV19,TRBD1,TRBJ1-3,NA,CASSDRDGNTIYF,TGTGCCAGTAGTGACAGGGACGGAAACACCATATATTTT
12,TRBV5-1,NA,TRBJ2-3,NA,CASTAGADTQYF,TGCGCCAGCACCGCCGGGGCAGATACGCAGTATTTT
17,TRBV4-1,TRBD1,TRBJ1-6,once,CASSHPQRGQYNSPLHF,TGCGCCAGCAGCCATCCCCAGAGGGGACAGTATAATTCACCCCTCCACTTT
17,TRBV30,TRBD1,TRBJ2-2,NA,CAWSRDRTGKLTGELFF,TGTGCCTGGAGCCGGGATAGGACAGGGAAACTCACCGGGGAGCTGTTTTTT
14,TRBV28,NA,TRBJ1-6,once,CASNPDSRSSPLHF,TGTGCCAGCAATCCGGACAGCCGGAGTTCACCCCTCCACTTT
14,TRBV30,NA,TRBJ1-1,NA,CAWSSGVGGTEAFF,TGTGCCTGGAGTTCAGGGGTTGGTGGTACTGAAGCTTTCTTT
13,TRBV5-1,NA,TRBJ1-6,NA,CASSKGDNSPLHF,TGCGCCAGCAGCAAGGGAGATAATTCACCCCTCCACTTT
15,TRBV9,NA,TRBJ1-4,NA,CASSVGGQINEKLFF,TGTGCCAGCAGCGTAGGAGGACAGATTAATGAAAAACTGTTTTTT
16,TRBV5-1,TRBD1,TRBJ1-4,once,CASSLVPGQGREKLFF,TGCGCCAGCAGCTTGGTTCCGGGACAGGGGAGAGAAAAACTGTTTTTT
12,TRBV13,NA,TRBJ1-2,NA,CASAQRGYGYTF,TGTGCCAGCGCCCAACGAGGGTATGGCTACACCTTC
13,TRBV12-5,TRBD1,TRBJ1-3,NA,CASGLGGRNTIYF,TGTGCTAGTGGTCTAGGGGGCAGAAACACCATATATTTT
15,TRBV2,NA,TRBJ1-1,NA,CASSERGTDGSEAFF,TGTGCCAGCAGTGAACGCGGGACGGACGGCTCTGAAGCTTTCTTT
12,TRBV27,NA,TRBJ2-2,NA,CASSFPRGELFF,TGTGCCAGCAGTTTCCCTAGGGGGGAGCTGTTTTTT
14,TRBV29-1,TRBD1,TRBJ1-2,once,CSVEDRGRVYGYTF,TGCAGCGTGGAAGACAGGGGGCGCGTCTATGGCTACACCTTC
13,TRBV5-6,TRBD1,TRBJ1-1,NA,CASSFDRAVKAFF,TGTGCCAGCAGCTTCGACAGGGCCGTGAAAGCTTTCTTT
14,TRBV11-2,NA,TRBJ2-3,once,CASSFSSPSDTQYF,TGTGCCAGCAGCTTTTCCTCTCCTTCAGATACGCAGTATTTT
16,TRBV2,TRBD2,TRBJ2-3,NA,CASSWTSGGQPDTQYF,TGTGCCAGCAGCTGGACTAGCGGGGGGCAGCCAGATACGCAGTATTTT
14,TRBV19,NA,TRBJ1-5,NA,CASRGWDSNQPQHF,TGTGCCAGCCGGGGATGGGATAGCAATCAGCCCCAGCATTTT
17,TRBV9,NA,TRBJ1-3,NA,CASSDRTSGVTGNTIYF,TGTGCCAGCAGCGATCGAACTTCAGGGGTTACTGGAAACACCATATATTTT
16,TRBV19,NA,TRBJ1-1,NA,CASSDSSRRANTEAFF,TGTGCCAGTAGCGATTCTTCCAGGCGAGCGAACACTGAAGCTTTCTTT
15,TRBV27,TRBD1,TRBJ2-2,NA,CASTSRTGGPGELFF,TGTGCCAGCACCTCGAGGACAGGGGGACCCGGGGAGCTGTTTTTT
15,TRBV10-1,TRBD2,TRBJ2-1,once,CASSVLTSGVDEQFF,TGCGCCAGCAGTGTTCTTACTAGCGGGGTAGATGAGCAGTTCTTC
15,TRBV6-5,NA,TRBJ2-1,NA,CASSPRDSPYNEQFF,TGTGCCAGCAGCCCCCGGGACTCCCCCTACAATGAGCAGTTCTTC
12,TRBV14,NA,TRBJ1-2,few,CASSQDMAGYTF,TGTGCCAGCAGCCAAGATATGGCTGGCTACACCTTC
14,TRBV5-8,NA,TRBJ1-2,once,CASSLRTYSYGYTF,TGTGCCAGCAGCTTGAGGACATATAGTTATGGCTACACCTTC
14,TRBV3-1/TRBV3-2,NA,TRBJ1-6,NA,CASSQGQEHTPLHF,TGTGCCAGCAGCCAAGGCCAAGAACATACACCCCTCCACTTT
15,TRBV11-2,NA,TRBJ1-2,NA,CASSSNSGANYGYTF,TGTGCCAGCAGCTCAAACTCCGGAGCTAACTATGGCTACACCTTC
15,TRBV5-6,TRBD1,TRBJ1-2,once,CASSHGTGAIYGYTF,TGTGCCAGCAGCCACGGGACAGGGGCCATCTATGGCTACACCTTC
16,TRBV5-1,TRBD1,TRBJ1-2,NA,CASRSYTGGFDYGYTF,TGCGCCAGCAGATCTTACACAGGGGGCTTTGACTATGGCTACACCTTC
15,TRBV6-6,NA,TRBJ1-2,NA,CASSYRGSGPVGYTF,TGTGCCAGCAGTTACCGGGGGTCCGGTCCCGTTGGCTACACCTTC
14,TRBV2,NA,TRBJ1-1,NA,CASSEAYRAGEAFF,TGTGCCAGCAGCGAGGCTTACAGGGCTGGTGAAGCTTTCTTT
16,TRBV19,TRBD1,TRBJ1-5,NA,CASRGQGLSSNQPQHF,TGTGCCAGTAGGGGACAGGGGCTGAGTAGCAATCAGCCCCAGCATTTT
15,TRBV6-5,TRBD1,TRBJ1-6,NA,CASNPGTGDNSPLHF,TGTGCCAGCAACCCCGGGACAGGCGATAATTCACCCCTCCACTTT
15,TRBV24-1,TRBD1,TRBJ1-2,NA,CATSDRSRGLGGYTF,TGTGCCACCAGTGACCGAAGCAGGGGGCTAGGGGGCTACACCTTC
13,TRBV30,NA,TRBJ1-2,NA,CAWSLDSLYGYTF,TGTGCCTGGAGTTTGGACAGCCTCTATGGCTACACCTTC
16,TRBV19,TRBD1,TRBJ1-2,NA,CASRKTDRDKQDGYTF,TGTGCCAGTAGGAAAACCGACAGGGACAAACAGGATGGCTACACCTTC